One sample yielded the 27 T cell receptor beta chains listed below, sequenced in a study of T cell responses to AZD1222 COVID-19 vaccine (TCRdb year 2021). Library generation was performed with the immunoSEQ multiplex PCR assay. What TCRdb holds here is the immuneACCESS table cut down to in-frame rearrangements. Part of the clones is not present; checked against another copy, under half of the missing clones reflect an unresolved V gene, and the others are unexplained. Present in this sample are about 77,000 clones, roughly 90% of which were seen just once. The top ten hold approximately 4.5% of the sample. This specimen's time point label, per the study, means: about 28 days (+/-7) after the second vaccine dose. This sample comprised peripheral blood, obtained 28 days after the second AZD1222 dose. Receptors originate from an adult who received the AZD1222 COVID-19 vaccine.

V usage is TRBV19 and J usage is TRBJ1-5, with D possibly matching TRBD1 (5 bases). The CDR3 is 16 amino acids. CDR1 and CDR2 (germline): LNHDA, SQIVND (reference sequence). The V end lost 5 bases, the J end lost 1 base, and 15 bases lay between the germline ends. CDR3 protein: CASSSWARGSNQPQHF. In DNA form, the CDR3 reads TGTGCCAGTAGTTCATGGGCCCGGGGCAGCAATCAGCCCCAGCATTTT.

V is TRBV6-5 and J is TRBJ2-5, with D tentatively TRBD1 (5 bases). V lost 5 bases, J lost 5 bases, and 15 bases lay in between. This CDR3 spans 14 amino acids. CDR1 is MNHEY, CDR2 SVGAGI, per germline. In DNA form, the CDR3 reads TGTGCCAGCAGTCGCAACCAGGGATACGAGACCCAGTACTTC. This codes for CASSRNQGYETQYF.

The chain joins TRBV11-3 to TRBJ2-5; D gene unclear. CDR1 is SGHNT, CDR2 YENEEA, per germline. This CDR3 contains 12 residues. V lost 2 bases and J 5 bases, leaving 6 bases between the germline ends. CDR3 loop: CASSLTQETQYF. CDR3 sequence (DNA): TGTGCCAGCAGCTTAACCCAGGAGACCCAGTACTTC.

The gene calls are TRBV27 and TRBJ1-5; D not resolved. This CDR3 has 14 amino acids. Germline CDR1 MNHEY, CDR2 SMNVEV (reference sequence). V lost 0 bases, J lost 9 bases, and 12 bases lay in between. In DNA form, the CDR3 reads TGTGCCAGCAGTTTATCCCGGGCTCTGGGGCCCCAGCATTTT. Encoded protein: CASSLSRALGPQHF.

This sequence joins TRBV7-9 and TRBJ2-3; 12 bases agree with TRBD2. CDR3 length equals 15 residues. The germline gives CDR1 SEHNR, CDR2 FQNEAQ (reference sequence). V lost 5 bases and J lost 5; bases outside the gene matches: 5. The chain's CDR3 is CASSLTSGRLDTQYF. The CDR3 DNA sequence: TGTGCCAGCAGCCTTACTAGCGGGAGGTTAGATACGCAGTATTTT.

The chain links TRBV27 to TRBJ1-2, with D uncertain. The CDR3 has 14 residues. Germline CDR1 and CDR2: MNHEY and SMNVEV (reference sequence). The V gene lost 6 bases and the J gene lost 4 bases, with 15 bases spanning the gap. As DNA, the CDR3 is TGTGCCAGCAGAGGCGACCCGGAGCCCTATGGCTACACCTTC. Its protein is CASRGDPEPYGYTF.

The chain recombines TRBV28 with TRBJ1-1; the match to TRBD1 covers 12 bases. The CDR3 is 14 amino acids. Per germline, CDR1 MDHEN and CDR2 SYDVKM. With V trimmed by 6 bases and J by 6 bases, 5 bases remained unmatched. Here the CDR3 DNA reads TGTGCCAGCAGGGCGGGACAGGGGGCCGCTGAAGCTTTCTTT. Translation: CASRAGQGAAEAFF.

This clone has a handful of counts. The chain joins TRBV5-6 to TRBJ1-3; 8 bases are a match to TRBD1. This CDR3 region has 15 residues. Germline assignment: CDR1 SGHDT and CDR2 YYEEEE. Losses at the gene ends were 4 bases for V and 3 bases for J; bases not matched to a gene: 6. The CDR3, as DNA: TGTGCCAGCAGCAGGACAGGGTCAGGTGGAAACACCATATATTTT. Its protein is CASSRTGSGGNTIYF.

The gene calls are TRBV11-2 and TRBJ1-1, with 11 bases aligning to TRBD1. V was clipped by 0 bases and J by 6 bases; unmatched bases: 3. The CDR3 is made up of 15 amino acids. CDR1 and CDR2 (germline): SGHAT, FQNNGV. The chain's CDR3 is CASSLEAGQGAEAFF. DNA of the CDR3: TGTGCCAGCAGCTTAGAAGCGGGACAGGGGGCTGAAGCTTTCTTT.

The J gene is TRBJ2-3, the V gene TRBV4-1; perhaps TRBD2 as D (5 bases). Trimming left V 8 bases short and J 4 bases short, with 13 bases between. The CDR3 totals 13 residues. Germline values: CDR1 MGHRA, CDR2 YSYEKL. CDR3 loop: CASRRNSADTQYF. The CDR3 DNA reads as TGCGCCAGCCGCCGAAATAGCGCAGATACGCAGTATTTT.

The chain has TRBV5-8 and TRBJ1-5; 7 bases map to TRBD1. Per the germline V gene, CDR1 is SGHTS and CDR2 is YDEGEE. V gave up 4 bases and J gave up 1 base; unmatched junction bases: 8. The CDR3 is 16 amino acids. The CDR3 sequence: CASSAHRGASNQPQHF. In DNA form, the CDR3 reads TGTGCCAGCAGCGCCCACAGGGGCGCCAGCAATCAGCCCCAGCATTTT.

V and J are TRBV19 and TRBJ1-5; D possibly corresponds to TRBD1 (6 bases). V was clipped by 6 bases and J by 1 base, with 13 bases between them. The germline V gene encodes CDR1 LNHDA and CDR2 SQIVND (reference sequence). CDR3 size: 15 residues. The CDR3: CASSRPQGSNQPQHF. The CDR3 region has the DNA TGTGCCAGTAGCCGACCCCAGGGGAGCAATCAGCCCCAGCATTTT.

The table lists this clone with a few counts. The J gene is TRBJ2-6, the V gene TRBV10-2, with 13 nucleotides matching TRBD2. V lost 5 bases, J lost 2 bases, and 6 bases stayed unmatched. CDR1 and CDR2 (germline): WSHSY, SAAADI. The CDR3 is 18 amino acids. For the CDR3, the DNA is TGCGCCAGCAGTCGGACTAGCGGGAGTAGCGCTGGGGCCAACGTCCTGACTTTC. It yields the protein CASSRTSGSSAGANVLTF.

The J gene is TRBJ1-1, the V gene TRBV18; D not resolved. This CDR3 has 13 amino acids. Germline-derived CDR1 and CDR2 are KGHSH and LQKENI. Trimming cost V 5 bases and J 6 bases, with 13 bases left between them. CDR3 nucleotide sequence: TGTGCCAGCTCAGGGAACCCTTGGGCTGAAGCTTTCTTT. This encodes CASSGNPWAEAFF.

This rearrangement joins TRBV12-3 or TRBV12-4 to TRBJ2-7; D is ambiguous. Trimming took 1 base from V and 3 from J, leaving 7 bases between them. The CDR3 covers 13 residues. CDR3 region: CASSLGPDYEQYF. The CDR3 nucleotides are TGTGCCAGCAGTTTAGGTCCCGACTACGAGCAGTACTTC.

V gene TRBV7-2 combines with J gene TRBJ2-3; 15 positions match TRBD2. The germline V gene encodes CDR1 SGHTA and CDR2 FQGNSA. V dropped 4 bases and J dropped 4; count of bases not matched to a gene: 6. The CDR3 is 17 amino acids. DNA for the CDR3: TGTGCCAGCAGCTCCGGACTAGCGGGGGGGGGAGCAGATACGCAGTATTTT. It specifies CASSSGLAGGGADTQYF.

The table lists this clone with a count of one. The rearrangement links TRBV6-5 to TRBJ1-1, with D unclear. V lost 7 bases to trimming and J lost 1 base, with 10 bases between them. The CDR3 has 13 amino acids. Germline CDR1 is MNHEY and CDR2 is SVGAGI. CDR3 in amino acids: CASNRSPNTEAFF. In nucleotides, the CDR3 is TGTGCCAGCAACCGGAGCCCGAACACTGAAGCTTTCTTT.

The chain links TRBV19 to TRBJ2-5; a weak D match, TRBD2 (6 bases). V was trimmed by 0 bases and J by 5 bases, leaving 13 bases between them. Germline-derived CDR1 and CDR2 are LNHDA and SQIVND (reference sequence). The CDR3 spans 15 residues. CDR3 in amino acids: CASSIEKGTGETQYF. For the CDR3, the DNA is TGTGCCAGTAGTATAGAAAAAGGGACTGGGGAGACCCAGTACTTC.

This clone was seen a single time. The CDR3 spells CASSHGTSGNDEQYF. The CDR3 coding sequence is TGTGCCAGCAGCCACGGGACTAGCGGGAATGACGAGCAGTACTTC. The gene calls are TRBV11-3 and TRBJ2-7; TRBD2 aligns across 13 bases. The germline V gene has CDR1 SGHNT and CDR2 YENEEA. V lost 5 bases to trimming and J lost 5 bases; unmatched junction nucleotides: 6. CDR3 length: 15 amino acids. The full variable domain, completed using reference TRBV11-3 and TRBJ2-7, is EAGVVQSPRYKIIEKKQPVAFWCNPISGHNTLYWYLQNLGQGPELLIRYENEEAVDDSQLPKDRFSAERLKGVDSTLKIQPAELGDSAVYLCASSHGTSGNDEQYFGPGTRLTVT.

V usage is TRBV6-1 and J usage is TRBJ2-3, with D maybe TRBD2 (6 bases). Trimming removed 3 bases at V and 3 bases at J, with 13 bases between. CDR3 length: 15 amino acids. Germline V gene lookup returns CDR1 MNHNS and CDR2 SASEGT. CDR3 protein: CASSDGPGRTDTQYF. The CDR3 DNA reads as TGTGCCAGCAGTGATGGGCCAGGGAGGACAGATACGCAGTATTTT.

The rearrangement joins TRBV30 to TRBJ1-2; no definite D call. This CDR3 is 14 amino acids long. CDR1 is GTSNPN and CDR2 is SVGIG in the germline V gene (reference sequence). Trimming took 0 bases from V and 1 from J, leaving 9 bases between them. The CDR3 spells CAWSVGDFNYGYTF. The CDR3, as DNA: TGTGCCTGGAGTGTAGGAGACTTTAACTATGGCTACACCTTC.

This chain uses TRBV4-2 with TRBJ2-1, with D uncertain. There are 13 residues in the CDR3. V shed 1 base and J shed 6 bases, with 7 bases lying between them. The germline gives CDR1 LGHNA, CDR2 YNFKEQ. The CDR3 is CASSQVYSNEQFF. CDR3 bases: TGTGCCAGCAGCCAAGTATATAGCAATGAGCAGTTCTTC.

This CDR3 reads CASSEKGFSSYNEQFF. CDR3 DNA: TGTGCCAGCAGCGAAAAGGGCTTTAGCTCCTACAATGAGCAGTTCTTC. V gene TRBV21-1 combines with J gene TRBJ2-1. TRBV21-1 is a pseudogene segment. The CDR3 is made up of 16 amino acids.

CDR3 coding DNA: TGTGCCAGCAGCGTAGCTGGGCAGGGGACTGGAAACACCATATATTTT. This encodes CASSVAGQGTGNTIYF. The chain recombines TRBV9 with TRBJ1-3; weak D call: TRBD1 (6 bases). The length of the CDR3 is 16 residues. V was pared by 0 bases and J by 2 bases, with 12 bases between. Germline loops: CDR1 SGDLS, CDR2 YYNGEE. Using reference TRBV9 and TRBJ1-3 for the parts outside the CDR3, the full variable domain is DSGVTQTPKHLITATGQRVTLRCSPRSGDLSVYWYQQSLDQGLQFLIQYYNGEERAKGNILERFSAQQFPDLHSELNLSSLELGDSALYFCASSVAGQGTGNTIYFGEGSWLTVV.

The chain employs TRBV4-3 and TRBJ1-1, with D perhaps TRBD1 (5 bases). V lost 0 bases and J 0 bases, leaving 14 bases between the germline ends. CDR1 and CDR2 (germline): LGHNA, YSLEER. There are 17 residues in the CDR3. In DNA, the CDR3 is TGCGCCAGCAGCCAAGATTTCGGACACATAATGAACACTGAAGCTTTCTTT. This gives the protein CASSQDFGHIMNTEAFF.

The chain uses TRBV6-5 and TRBJ2-3, with TRBD2 matching over 9 bases. CDR3 length: 16 amino acids. V trimming: 2 bases; J trimming: 6 bases; junction bases outside the gene matches: 9. The germline CDR1 and CDR2 sequences are MNHEY and SVGAGI. CDR3 sequence reads: CASSYELREGQDTQYF. Here the CDR3 DNA reads TGTGCCAGCAGTTACGAGTTGCGGGAGGGCCAGGATACGCAGTATTTT.

The chain recombines TRBV27 with TRBJ1-2; D might be TRBD1 (6 bases). The CDR3 has 13 amino acids. CDR1 is MNHEY and CDR2 is SMNVEV in the germline V gene (reference sequence). Trimming removed 6 bases at V and 3 bases at J, with 11 bases between. As DNA, the CDR3 is TGTGCCAGCAGACTAAGGGGGGACTATGGCTACACCTTC. Translated, it gives CASRLRGDYGYTF.